The subject of this entry is one T cell receptor beta chain. These data are taken from a study of blood T cell repertoires in COVID-19. The table came from immunoSEQ multiplex PCR; TCRdb's copy has only in-frame clones and leaves some out. This sample has 500,000 to 600,000 clones, with approximately 91% found just once. This CDR3 spans 13 amino acids. Germline V gene sequence: CDR1 MNHEY, CDR2 SVGAGI. Trimming took 9 bases from V and 5 from J; bases not matched to a gene: 7. The specimen sequenced was peripheral blood. The TCR was taken from a woman in her fifties or sixties with COVID-19, enrolled during active disease. The chain uses TRBV6-5 and TRBJ2-7; 10 bases agree with TRBD2. In DNA form, the CDR3 reads TGTGCCAGGCCGGGACTAGCGATCCACGAGCAGTACTTC. As protein: CARPGLAIHEQYF.